The next 27 T cell receptor beta chains were all read from a single sample in a study of T cells after yellow fever vaccination. From the 5' RACE reads, TCRdb called clonotypes with MiXCR, one entry per CDR3 protein. In the table there are about 68,000 distinct CDR3 sequences, about 6% of which are singletons. The sequenced sample was CD8+ T cells sorted from PBMCs, obtained 35 to 50 days after the first yellow fever vaccination. The receptors were sampled from a man aged 18 to 30 who received the YFV17D yellow fever vaccine.

The V gene is TRBV4-3, the J gene TRBJ2-7; maybe TRBD2 (6 bases). Germline V gives CDR1 LGHNA, CDR2 YSLEER. Trimming cost V 1 base and J 5 bases, with 12 bases left between them. The CDR3 consists of 14 residues. The CDR3 reads CASSQGRGIDEQYF. Here the CDR3 DNA reads TGCGCCAGCAGCCAAGGGCGGGGCATCGACGAGCAGTACTTC.

This clonotype was counted many times. The rearrangement joins TRBV29-1 to TRBJ2-3; tentative D call: TRBD1 (5 bases). V lost 7 bases, J lost 5 bases, and 13 bases lay in between. The CDR3 totals 12 residues. In germline, CDR1 is SQVTM, CDR2 ANQGSEA. DNA of the CDR3: TGCAGCGGTGCGGACATAGGAGATACGCAGTATTTT. As protein: CSGADIGDTQYF.

This clonotype was detected many times. The CDR3: CASSQDSLDRGNGYTF. CDR3 coding DNA: TGTGCCAGCAGCCAAGATTCCCTCGACAGGGGGAACGGCTACACCTTC. This chain joins TRBV4-2 and TRBJ1-2; 9 bases are shared with TRBD1. Trimming cost V 0 bases and J 8 bases; bases outside gene matches: 10. The CDR3 spans 16 residues. The germline CDR1 and CDR2 sequences are LGHNA and YNFKEQ.

This clonotype was detected many times. The chain has TRBV4-1 and TRBJ2-2; the D is unclear. CDR3 length: 15 residues. The V end lost 1 base, the J end lost 6 bases, and 12 bases lay between the germline ends. Germline lookup yields CDR1 MGHRA and CDR2 YSYEKL. CDR3 sequence reads: CASSQGFRMPGELFF. The CDR3 DNA is TGCGCCAGCAGCCAAGGGTTCAGGATGCCCGGGGAGCTGTTTTTT.

This clonotype was found many times. The chain is built from TRBV4-1 and TRBJ2-4; TRBD2 might be the D (6 bases). The V end was cut by 1 base, the J end by 1 base, with 11 bases between. This CDR3 spans 16 amino acids. Per germline, CDR1 MGHRA and CDR2 YSYEKL. The CDR3 nucleotides are TGCGCCAGCAGCCAAGCGGGTGGGGGGGCCAAAAACATTCAGTACTTC. Translated, it gives CASSQAGGGAKNIQYF.

In its sample, this clonotype was seen a few times. The chain couples TRBV7-9 to TRBJ2-5, with D perhaps matching TRBD1 (5 bases). Germline values: CDR1 SEHNR, CDR2 FQNEAQ (reference sequence). V was trimmed by 1 base and J by 2 bases, leaving 8 bases between them. The CDR3 extends over 14 amino acids. The CDR3 DNA is TGTGCCAGCAGCTTAGTAGGGGTTCAAGAGACCCAGTACTTC. This sequence encodes CASSLVGVQETQYF.

This clonotype was picked up many times. The V call is TRBV11-2, the J call TRBJ2-1; TRBD2 agrees at 8 bases. V lost 4 bases and J lost 0; bases outside the gene matches: 17. The CDR3 spans 20 residues. The germline CDR1 and CDR2 sequences are SGHAT and FQNNGV. The CDR3 DNA reads TGTGCCAGCAGCTCGGGGGGCGGGGGGATCCTTGGGAGCTCCTACAATGAGCAGTTCTTC. This encodes CASSSGGGGILGSSYNEQFF. Variable domain in full (rest from reference TRBV11-2 and TRBJ2-1): EAGVAQSPRYKIIEKRQSVAFWCNPISGHATLYWYQQILGQGPKLLIQFQNNGVVDDSQLPKDRFSAERLKGVDSTLKIQPAKLEDSAVYLCASSSGGGGILGSSYNEQFFGPGTRLTVL.

This clonotype was seen a handful of times. This chain joins TRBV29-1 and TRBJ1-1; possible D gene TRBD1, 5 bases. V shed 0 bases and J shed 6 bases, with 11 bases lying between them. The CDR3 totals 13 residues. Germline values: CDR1 SQVTM, CDR2 ANQGSEA. The DNA of the CDR3 is TGCAGCGTTGAAGATTGGGGGGTTCCTGAAGCTTTCTTT. Translating gives CSVEDWGVPEAFF. Complete variable domain (other parts from reference TRBV29-1 and TRBJ1-1): SAVISQKPSRDICQRGTSLTIQCQVDSQVTMMFWYRQQPGQSLTLIATANQGSEATYESGFVIDKFPISRPNLTFSTLTVSNMSPEDSSIYLCSVEDWGVPEAFFGQGTRLTVV.

This clonotype was seen repeatedly, ten times or more. The rearrangement joins TRBV5-4 to TRBJ2-1, with 11 nucleotides matching TRBD1. Per germline, CDR1 SGHNT and CDR2 YYREEE (reference sequence). J was trimmed by 10 bases and V by 0 bases; bases with no gene match: 6. The CDR3 has 15 residues. CDR3 sequence reads: CASSLGDRGTREQFF. CDR3 DNA: TGTGCCAGCAGCTTGGGGGACAGGGGGACACGGGAGCAGTTCTTC.

This clonotype has at least ten counts. The genes are TRBV4-1 and TRBJ2-2; tentatively, D is TRBD2 (6 bases). Trimming removed 0 bases from V and 6 bases from J, with 11 bases in between. CDR1 is MGHRA, CDR2 YSYEKL, per germline. This CDR3 is 15 amino acids long. CDR3 region: CASSQDPVAAGELFF. The CDR3 nucleotides are TGCGCCAGCAGCCAAGATCCTGTAGCGGCCGGGGAGCTGTTTTTT.

The sample holds many counts of this clonotype. The J gene is TRBJ2-1, the V gene TRBV24-1, with TRBD1 as a possible D gene (5 bases). Germline lookup yields CDR1 KGHDR and CDR2 SFDVKD. Trimming removed 5 bases from V and 0 bases from J, with 13 bases in between. There are 16 residues in the CDR3. In nucleotides, the CDR3 is TGTGCCACCAGTGTTCAAGGACACCCCTCCTACAATGAGCAGTTCTTC. Its protein is CATSVQGHPSYNEQFF.

This clonotype was detected many times. The chain uses TRBV12-3 or TRBV12-4 and TRBJ1-4; 10 nucleotides align to TRBD1. This CDR3 is 14 amino acids long. After removal of 6 bases from V and 8 bases from J, the junction contained 6 bases not matched to a gene. DNA of the CDR3: TGTGCCAGCAGAGGGGACAGGGGTAGCGAAAAACTGTTTTTT. Translated: CASRGDRGSEKLFF.

This clonotype was observed many times. The chain is built from TRBV7-9 and TRBJ2-5; 7 bases are a match to TRBD2. Germline V gene data show CDR1 as SEHNR and CDR2 as FQNEAQ (reference sequence). Trimming at V came to 5 bases and at J to 2 bases, leaving 8 bases not matched to a gene. The CDR3 covers 15 residues. CDR3 sequence (DNA): TGTGCCAGCAGCCCTTCCTGGGGGGGACAAGAGACCCAGTACTTC. It is translated as CASSPSWGGQETQYF.

This clonotype was found many times. The chain combines TRBV5-1 with TRBJ1-2; D may be TRBD1 (5 bases). Trimming took off 4 bases at V and 4 bases at J, with 14 bases between the two ends. In germline, CDR1 is SGHRS, CDR2 YFSETQ. The CDR3 is 14 residues long. In DNA, the CDR3 is TGCGCCAGCAGCGGGCTTCGGGACGGCTATGGCTACACCTTC. Residues: CASSGLRDGYGYTF.

The V and J genes are TRBV12-3 or TRBV12-4 and TRBJ1-1, with a tentative D call TRBD1 (5 bases). Trimming left V 1 base short and J 4 bases short, with 10 bases between. The CDR3 covers 14 residues. The CDR3 spells CASSLGGVSTEAFF. The CDR3 DNA sequence: TGTGCCAGCAGTTTAGGGGGGGTGAGCACTGAAGCTTTCTTT.

This chain connects TRBV5-1 to TRBJ2-5; D is perhaps TRBD1 or TRBD2 (5 bases each). The CDR3 spans 15 residues. Trimming pared 5 bases from V and 5 bases from J, leaving 19 bases between. CDR1 SGHRS and CDR2 YFSETQ come from the germline V gene. The CDR3 DNA is TGCGCCAGCAGGGAGCCGGGACCCTCGAGGGAGACCCAGTACTTC. Translating gives CASREPGPSRETQYF. The complete variable domain, with remaining parts taken from reference TRBV5-1 and TRBJ2-5, reads KAGVTQTPRYLIKTRGQQVTLSCSPISGHRSVSWYQQTPGQGLQFLFEYFSETQRNKGNFPGRFSGRQFSNSRSEMNVSTLELGDSALYLCASREPGPSRETQYFGPGTRLLVL.

This clonotype was counted only a few times. This chain connects TRBV6-4 to TRBJ2-3; D is perhaps TRBD1 or TRBD2 (6 bases each). The CDR3 consists of 15 residues. CDR1 is MRHNA, CDR2 SNTAGT, per germline. The germline V and J ends were trimmed by 10 bases and 2 bases, with 19 bases remaining between them. This CDR3 reads CAISWGAAHTDTQYF. CDR3 in DNA: TGTGCCATCTCCTGGGGGGCGGCCCACACAGATACGCAGTATTTT.

The table lists this clonotype with many counts. This rearrangement joins TRBV19 to TRBJ2-3, with 8 nucleotides matching TRBD2. Germline CDR1 reads LNHDA; CDR2 reads SQIVND (reference sequence). V shed 1 base, J shed 2 bases, and the junction held 11 bases outside the gene matches. The CDR3 runs 18 residues. The CDR3 region has the DNA TGTGCCAGTAGTATAGCAGCGGGGGTCCTTACGACCACAGATACGCAGTATTTT. This encodes CASSIAAGVLTTTDTQYF.

This clonotype was counted many times. DNA of the CDR3: TGTGCCACTGGACTAGCGGAATACAATGAGCAGTTCTTC. Its protein is CATGLAEYNEQFF. The V and J genes are TRBV6-5 and TRBJ2-1; 10 positions match TRBD2. The CDR3 totals 13 residues. The J segment lost 4 bases and the V segment lost 10 bases, leaving 4 bases of the junction unmatched. The germline gives CDR1 MNHEY, CDR2 SVGAGI.

This clonotype was observed at least ten times. This chain connects TRBV12-3 or TRBV12-4 to TRBJ1-2, with D possibly matching TRBD1 (6 bases). This CDR3 contains 12 residues. Trimming removed 6 bases at V and 8 bases at J, with 13 bases between. The CDR3 is CASRSNRVGYTF. CDR3 DNA sequence: TGTGCCAGCAGATCGAACAGGGTCGGCTACACCTTC.

This clonotype was seen repeatedly, ten times or more. This chain connects TRBV6-4 to TRBJ1-5; a possible D gene is TRBD1 (5 bases). Germline CDR1 is MRHNA and CDR2 is SNTAGT. V lost 3 bases to trimming and J lost 2 bases, with 8 bases between them. The CDR3 runs to 14 residues. CDR3 coding DNA: TGTGCCAGCAGTGAAAGGGGAGGCAATCAGCCCCAGCATTTT. Translating gives CASSERGGNQPQHF.

This clonotype has a count of ten or more. Here the CDR3 reads CASSPGTEPWETQYF. DNA for the CDR3: TGTGCCAGCAGTCCCGGGACAGAACCTTGGGAGACCCAGTACTTC. The J gene is TRBJ2-5, the V gene TRBV6-1, with TRBD1 identical over 7 bases. The CDR3 totals 15 residues. Germline CDR1 MNHNS, CDR2 SASEGT. After removal of 5 bases from V and 5 bases from J, the junction contained 11 bases not matched to a gene.

This clonotype was recorded many times. V gene TRBV27 combines with J gene TRBJ1-2, with D unclear. Trimming pared 2 bases from V and 2 bases from J, leaving 9 bases between. The CDR3 length is 14 residues. Germline V CDR1 and CDR2: MNHEY, SMNVEV (reference sequence). CDR3: CASSLNGGNYGYTF. The DNA of the CDR3 is TGTGCCAGCAGTTTAAATGGCGGAAACTATGGCTACACCTTC.

This chain uses TRBV4-2 with TRBJ1-1; D perhaps matches TRBD1 (6 bases). The CDR3 loop spans 15 amino acids. Per the germline V gene, CDR1 is LGHNA and CDR2 is YNFKEQ. The V gene lost 3 bases and the J gene lost 1 base, with 12 bases spanning the gap. CDR3 residues: CASSHGTGRNTEAFF. The DNA of the CDR3 is TGTGCCAGCAGCCACGGTACAGGGAGGAACACTGAAGCTTTCTTT.

This clonotype was counted between two and nine times. V usage is TRBV4-1 and J usage is TRBJ2-6, with D uncertain. CDR3 length: 13 amino acids. The germline CDR1 and CDR2 sequences are MGHRA and YSYEKL. Trimming shortened V by 8 bases and J by 0 bases, and 5 bases separated the two germline ends. Here the CDR3 reads CASQSSGANVLTF. The CDR3 DNA is TGCGCCAGCCAGAGCTCTGGGGCCAACGTCCTGACTTTC.

The chain joins TRBV7-9 to TRBJ1-2; D gene uncertain. Trimming removed 1 base at V and 4 bases at J, with 7 bases between. This CDR3 is 13 amino acids long. Germline V gives CDR1 SEHNR, CDR2 FQNEAQ (reference sequence). DNA for the CDR3: TGTGCCAGCAGCTTAGACACCACCTATGGCTACACCTTC. Amino acids: CASSLDTTYGYTF.

A few counts support this clonotype. V usage is TRBV20-1 and J usage is TRBJ2-7, with TRBD1 matching 9 bases. The CDR3 runs to 13 residues. Germline V gene data show CDR1 as DFQATT and CDR2 as SNEGSKA (reference sequence). The trim removed 5 bases at V and 6 bases at J, leaving 8 bases unmatched. CDR3 sequence: CSADEGQGSEQYF. CDR3 nucleotide sequence: TGCAGTGCTGATGAGGGACAGGGAAGCGAGCAGTACTTC.